These T cell receptor beta chains were read from a single sample in a study of cytotoxic CD8 clonotypes in ibrutinib-treated CLL. The method was immunoSEQ multiplex PCR; TCRdb's version includes in-frame clones alone and lacks a portion of them. This sample carries some 200,000 clones, about three quarters of them seen once, and the ten largest clones take 5.5% to 6%. The sequences come from PBMCs, collected after 12 months of ibrutinib treatment. Source of these receptors: a human donor with chronic lymphocytic leukemia. Each CDR3 is given with its conserved first and last residue. A D gene is named only where the DNA matches it firmly. Clone size appears in some rows only: once, few, many, or a class for an expanded clone.

CASSSTRGEQYF TGTGCCAGCAGCTCAACTAGGGGGGAGCAGTACTTC . TRBJ2-7 . TRBV7-9
CAWSYSGISNQPQHF TGTGCCTGGTCCTACTCGGGGATTAGCAATCAGCCCCAGCATTTT . TRBJ1-5 . TRBV30
CASSQEQGGSYEQYF TGCGCCAGCAGCCAAGAACAGGGAGGGTCCTACGAGCAGTACTTC . TRBJ2-7 . TRBV4-1
CASSFQARRAHEQYF TGTGCCAGCAGCTTTCAGGCACGCAGGGCGCACGAGCAGTACTTC . TRBJ2-7 . TRBV5-4
CAWGREGIRYGYTF TGTGCCTGGGGACGTGAGGGGATTAGGTATGGCTACACCTTC . TRBJ1-2 . TRBV30
CASSRDRRLDDTQYF TGTGCCAGCAGCAGGGACAGGCGTTTAGACGATACGCAGTATTTT TRBD1 TRBJ2-3 . TRBV2
CASSRDRVYNSPLHF TGTGCCAGTAGTCGGGACAGGGTTTATAATTCACCCCTCCACTTT TRBD1 TRBJ1-6 . TRBV19
CASSRAGSGTEAFF TGTGCCAGCTCACGAGCAGGGTCGGGCACTGAAGCTTTCTTT . TRBJ1-1 . TRBV18
CASSATGTGNTIYF TGTGCCAGCAGCGCGACAGGGACTGGAAACACCATATATTTT TRBD1 TRBJ1-3 . TRBV2
CASSLGRGIAGELFF TGTGCCAGCAGCCTGGGGCGGGGCATCGCCGGGGAGCTGTTTTTT . TRBJ2-2 . TRBV6-6
CSAREGPEQYF TGCAGTGCTAGAGAGGGCCCCGAGCAGTACTTC . TRBJ2-7 . TRBV20-1
CASSRDTYDNSPLHF TGTGCCAGCAGCAGGGACACCTACGATAATTCACCCCTCCACTTT . TRBJ1-6 . TRBV6-9
CASSLRAVRLAGGNSSYNEQFF TGTGCCAGCAGCTTAAGGGCTGTGAGACTAGCGGGAGGAAATAGCTCCTACAATGAGCAGTTCTTC TRBD2 TRBJ2-1 . TRBV7-3
CASSGDSDTQYF TGTGCCAGCAGCGGGGACTCGGATACGCAGTATTTT . TRBJ2-3 . TRBV5-5
CASREGQPPYGYTF TGTGCCAGCAGGGAGGGACAGCCACCCTATGGCTACACCTTC TRBD1 TRBJ1-2 . TRBV5-3
CASRVGGSGSYEQYF TGCGCCAGCAGGGTGGGAGGATCCGGCTCCTACGAGCAGTACTTC . TRBJ2-7 . TRBV5-1
CASSARGLGTTGELFF TGTGCCAGCAGCGCCCGAGGACTAGGGACCACCGGGGAGCTGTTTTTT TRBD2 TRBJ2-2 . TRBV9
CASSPSRDRYTDTQYF TGTGCCAGCAGTCCTAGCCGGGACAGATACACAGATACGCAGTATTTT TRBD1 TRBJ2-3 medium-sized TRBV11-3
CASSDARETTDTQYF TGTGCCAGCAGTGACGCACGGGAAACCACAGATACGCAGTATTTT . TRBJ2-3 . TRBV25-1
CASSLMGGDNYEQYF TGTGCCAGCAGCTTAATGGGGGGTGACAACTACGAGCAGTACTTC . TRBJ2-7 . TRBV7-7
CASSAVGETQYF TGTGCCAGCAGCGCGGTGGGAGAGACCCAGTACTTC . TRBJ2-5 . TRBV6-5
CAWSKGVGGSYEQYF TGTGCCTGGAGTAAAGGTGTAGGGGGCTCCTACGAGCAGTACTTC . TRBJ2-7 . TRBV30
CASRPGQAGTDTQYF TGTGCCAGCAGGCCCGGGCAGGCGGGGACAGATACGCAGTATTTT . TRBJ2-3 few TRBV6-5
CASSLQGSNQPQHF TGTGCCAGCAGCCTACAGGGATCCAATCAGCCCCAGCATTTT . TRBJ1-5 once TRBV4-2
CASSLGPGPYSGANVLTF TGTGCCAGCAGTTTGGGGCCGGGACCCTACTCTGGGGCCAACGTCCTGACTTTC . TRBJ2-6 . TRBV28
CASSNTGDSPLHF TGTGCCAGCAGTAACACAGGTGATTCACCCCTCCACTTT . TRBJ1-6 . TRBV6-4
CASSPMTHRDGGYTF TGTGCCAGCAGCCCAATGACCCACAGGGATGGTGGCTACACCTTC . TRBJ1-2 . TRBV14
CASSHPPTSGSTDTQYF TGTGCCAGCAGTCACCCCCCCACTAGCGGTAGCACAGATACGCAGTATTTT TRBD2 TRBJ2-3 . TRBV27
CASSEDTSSYEQYF TGTGCCAGCAGTGAGGACACCAGCTCCTACGAGCAGTACTTC . TRBJ2-7 . TRBV2
CASSTNRGHQPQHF TGTGCCAGTAGTACCAACAGGGGACATCAGCCCCAGCATTTT TRBD1 TRBJ1-5 once TRBV19
CASSLRTSGGYEQFF TGTGCCAGCAGCTTAAGGACTAGCGGGGGCTATGAGCAGTTCTTC TRBD2 TRBJ2-1 . TRBV13
CSVEDTTGAGSGNTIYF TGCAGCGTTGAAGATACGACAGGGGCGGGTTCTGGAAACACCATATATTTT TRBD1 TRBJ1-3 . TRBV29-1
CASSWGADTQYF TGTGCCAGCAGTTGGGGGGCAGATACGCAGTATTTT . TRBJ2-3 . TRBV6-5
CASSFDSYSGNTIYF TGCGCCAGCAGCTTCGACAGTTACTCTGGAAACACCATATATTTT . TRBJ1-3 many TRBV5-1
CASSDGQGYEQYF TGTGCCAGCAGTGATGGACAGGGCTACGAGCAGTACTTC TRBD1 TRBJ2-7 . TRBV6-1
CASSLNSGMDEQFF TGCGCCAGCAGCTTGAATAGCGGGATGGATGAGCAGTTCTTC TRBD2 TRBJ2-1 . TRBV5-1
CASRDRDNQPQHF TGTGCCAGCCGGGACAGGGACAATCAGCCCCAGCATTTT TRBD1 TRBJ1-5 few TRBV6-6
CSASGVNYEQYF TGCAGCGCATCGGGGGTTAACTACGAGCAGTACTTC . TRBJ2-7 once TRBV29-1
CATHEQGRGADTQYF TGTGCCACCCACGAACAGGGTAGGGGCGCAGATACGCAGTATTTT . TRBJ2-3 . TRBV27
CASSSSGIIGEQYF TGTGCCAGCAGCTCCTCCGGGATTATCGGCGAGCAGTACTTC . TRBJ2-7 few TRBV7-3
CATAFTSGGEETQYF TGTGCCACCGCGTTTACTAGCGGGGGAGAAGAGACCCAGTACTTC TRBD2 TRBJ2-5 . TRBV10-3
CASSVAASPHNEQFF TGTGCCAGCAGCGTAGCGGCTTCCCCTCACAATGAGCAGTTCTTC . TRBJ2-1 few TRBV9
CASLNSMNTEAFF TGTGCCAGCCTGAACAGCATGAACACTGAAGCTTTCTTT . TRBJ1-1 . TRBV28
CAWSVHAGGRETQYF TGTGCCTGGAGTGTACACGCGGGAGGGCGGGAGACCCAGTACTTC TRBD2 TRBJ2-5 . TRBV30
CASSLLMGIKGEKLFF TGTGCCAGCAGTTTGCTTATGGGGATTAAGGGAGAAAAACTGTTTTTT . TRBJ1-4 . TRBV28
CASSPRGTYPSQYF TGTGCCAGTAGTCCCCGGGGGACATATCCGTCGCAGTATTTT . TRBJ2-3 few TRBV19
CASSETGTLKAFF TGTGCCAGCTCAGAAACCGGGACACTAAAAGCTTTCTTT . TRBJ1-1 . TRBV18
CASSSRQGATNEKLFF TGTGCCAGCTCATCCAGACAGGGAGCGACTAATGAAAAACTGTTTTTT TRBD1 TRBJ1-4 . TRBV18
CASSPGQGNSYEQYF TGTGCCAGCAGCCCGGGACAGGGCAACTCCTACGAGCAGTACTTC TRBD1 TRBJ2-7 . TRBV7-2
CAWTPTARGGYTF TGTGCCTGGACCCCGACGGCGAGGGGTGGCTACACCTTC . TRBJ1-2 . TRBV30
CASSFGSGLGINTIYF TGTGCCAGCAGTTTCGGTAGTGGGCTTGGGATCAACACCATATATTTT . TRBJ1-3 . TRBV28
CASGGRAEKLFF TGTGCCAGCGGGGGCCGGGCGGAAAAACTGTTTTTT . TRBJ1-4 . TRBV19
CASSPQGAQPQHF TGTGCCAGCTCACCACAGGGGGCTCAGCCCCAGCATTTT TRBD1 TRBJ1-5 . TRBV18
CASRTRESEAFF TGTGCCAGCAGAACCAGGGAATCCGAAGCTTTCTTT . TRBJ1-1 once TRBV6-6
CACLGTGWKNTEAFF TGTGCCTGCCTAGGGACAGGGTGGAAGAACACTGAAGCTTTCTTT TRBD1 TRBJ1-1 . TRBV30
CASSGPSNIQYF TGTGCCAGCAGTGGCCCCTCGAACATTCAGTACTTC . TRBJ2-4 many TRBV2
CASGFGTKDTQYF TGTGCTAGTGGTTTTGGGACCAAGGATACGCAGTATTTT . TRBJ2-3 . TRBV12-5
CASSLSIRRESGNTIYF TGCGCCAGCAGCTTGAGTATCAGGCGGGAATCTGGAAACACCATATATTTT . TRBJ1-3 . TRBV5-1
CASSEALGGRGTEAFF TGTGCCAGCAGTGAAGCGCTAGGGGGCAGGGGCACTGAAGCTTTCTTT TRBD1 TRBJ1-1 . TRBV6-1